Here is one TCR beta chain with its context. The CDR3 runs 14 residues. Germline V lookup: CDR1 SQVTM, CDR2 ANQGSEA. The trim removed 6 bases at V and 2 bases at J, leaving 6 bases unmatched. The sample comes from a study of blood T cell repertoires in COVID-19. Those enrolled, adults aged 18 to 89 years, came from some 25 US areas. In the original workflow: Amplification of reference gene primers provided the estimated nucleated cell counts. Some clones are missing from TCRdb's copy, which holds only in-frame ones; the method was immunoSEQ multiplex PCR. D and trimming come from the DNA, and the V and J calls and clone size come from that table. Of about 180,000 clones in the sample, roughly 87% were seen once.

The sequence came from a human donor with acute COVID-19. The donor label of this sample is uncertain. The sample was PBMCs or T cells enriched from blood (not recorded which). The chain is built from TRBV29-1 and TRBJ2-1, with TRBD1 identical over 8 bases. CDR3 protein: CSVGDRGPYNEQFF. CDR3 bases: TGCAGCGTGGGCGACAGGGGCCCCTACAATGAGCAGTTCTTC.